Sequencing of this TCR beta chain was carried out in a study of cytomegalovirus exposure and HLA in healthy donors. Study-level points and caveats: Common viral pathogens (according to a later analysis) appeared linked to several of the most significant clusters. Clonal expansion was found to be greater in HLA-associated TCR beta chains than in equally common others in a later analysis. Under in vitro conditions, a few CMV-associated chains were confirmed as specific for CMV antigens.

As regards this clone: Its antigen is undetermined.

The PCR made use of 60 Vbeta and 13 Jbeta primers. This table comes from immunoSEQ multiplex PCR, and its TCRdb copy is limited to in-frame clones, with some not included. The table lists under 200,000 clones, more than 65% of them singletons. The V and J ends lost 3 bases and 1 base respectively, with 6 bases between them. The CDR3 has 13 amino acids. Germline V gives CDR1 LNHDA, CDR2 SQIVND (reference sequence). Sequences were obtained from PBMCs. The receptor comes from a man in his forties or fifties in good health and CMV-seropositive. V and J are TRBV19 and TRBJ1-1; unclear D gene. CDR3 in DNA: TGTGCCAGTAGTATGGGCAGGAACACTGAAGCTTTCTTT. It encodes CASSMGRNTEAFF.